The 31 T cell receptor beta chains below were found in one sample sequenced in a study of CXCR3-negative and CXCR3-positive naive CD8 T cells. Study-wide results and limits: Naive cells positive for CXCR3 carried more hydrophobic TRB CDR3s than CXCR3-negative ones.

No antigen has been identified for these receptors. With UMI labels, 5' RACE was used to prepare the TRB cDNA libraries. TCRdb re-called the 5' RACE reads, yielding one record per CDR3 amino acid sequence without DNA. This sample's clone table lists about 89,000 distinct CDR3 sequences. The sequenced sample consisted of naive CXCR3+ CD8+ T cells from blood. Documented subset: CD45RO-CCR7+CD27+CD95- naive CD8+ T cells expressing CXCR3 (TNR3+). Source of these receptors: a human donor in good health. Some clones in this sample may be carry-over from other donors' samples.

This rearrangement joins TRBV6-2 or TRBV6-3 to TRBJ2-7; TCRdb outputs TRBD1, but without DNA this stays unchecked. The CDR3 has 18 amino acids. Per the germline V gene, CDR1 is MNHEY and CDR2 is SVGEGT. CDR3 amino acids: CASSYTPDRAELLYEQYF.

This chain uses TRBV15 with TRBJ1-1; TCRdb names TRBD1, which stays unverified in the absence of DNA. Germline V gives CDR1 LNHNV, CDR2 YYDKDF (reference sequence). The CDR3 covers 19 residues. CDR3 loop: CATSLPAGTGGFLNTEAFF.

The chain links TRBV9 to TRBJ2-5; TCRdb names TRBD2, which stays unverified in the absence of DNA. Germline V gives CDR1 SGDLS, CDR2 YYNGEE. The CDR3 is 15 amino acids. This CDR3 is CASSVGQRAQETQYF.

The CDR3 is CSVVTGPSSTDTQYF. The chain recombines TRBV29-1 with TRBJ2-3; no DNA is available, so the TRBD1 call from TCRdb remains unchecked. CDR1 is SQVTM, CDR2 ANQGSEA, per germline. The CDR3 spans 15 residues.

The gene calls are TRBV6-6 and TRBJ1-1; TCRdb designates TRBD1, a call that cannot be tested without DNA. The CDR3 sequence is 15 residues long. Per the germline V gene, CDR1 is MNHNY and CDR2 is SVGAGI (reference sequence). The CDR3 region is CASSYSNEGAGEAFF.

The rearrangement links TRBV5-5 to TRBJ2-7; the TCRdb D gene call, TRBD1, has no DNA to confirm it. The germline CDR1 and CDR2 sequences are SGHKS and YYEKEE (reference sequence). This CDR3 is 14 amino acids long. The CDR3 reads CASSYGQGNGEQYF.

The chain is built from TRBV28 and TRBJ2-5; without DNA, the TCRdb call of TRBD1 cannot be checked. In germline, CDR1 is MDHEN, CDR2 SYDVKM. This CDR3 is built from 14 residues. The CDR3 is CASSRDREVETQYF.

The rearrangement joins TRBV14 to TRBJ2-3; the TRBD1 assignment by TCRdb is unverifiable without DNA. Germline V gene sequence: CDR1 SGHDN, CDR2 FVKESK. CDR3 length equals 17 residues. CDR3 amino acids: CASSPWASTGLSDTQYF.

CDR3: CASSLFEGANTEAFF. The gene calls are TRBV7-9 and TRBJ1-1; TCRdb's D call of TRBD1 is untestable without DNA. The CDR3 covers 15 residues. Germline CDR1 SEHNR, CDR2 FQNEAQ (reference sequence). The full variable domain, its missing parts supplied by reference TRBV7-9 and TRBJ1-1, is DTGVSQNPRHKITKRGQNVTFRCDPISEHNRLYWYRQTLGQGPEFLTYFQNEAQLEKSRLLSDRFSAERPKGSFSTLEIQRTEQGDSAMYLCASSLFEGANTEAFFGQGTRLTVV.

The chain links TRBV5-1 to TRBJ2-2; the D gene TCRdb calls, TRBD1, cannot be checked with no DNA. The CDR3 contains 17 residues. Germline V lookup: CDR1 SGHRS, CDR2 YFSETQ. CDR3 sequence reads: CASSLQGELMNTGELFF.

V and J are TRBV5-4 and TRBJ2-3. The CDR3 length is 12 residues. The germline gives CDR1 SGHNT, CDR2 YYREEE (reference sequence). This chain's CDR3 is CASSGRTDTQYF.

The chain is built from TRBV15 and TRBJ2-1. Per germline, CDR1 LNHNV and CDR2 YYDKDF (reference sequence). CDR3 length: 16 residues. The CDR3: CATSRGVTLGNNEQFF.

This chain uses TRBV20-1 with TRBJ2-7; the D call of TRBD2 rests on TCRdb alone, since no DNA is present to check it. The CDR3 is 15 amino acids. Germline assignment: CDR1 DFQATT and CDR2 SNEGSKA (reference sequence). The CDR3 loop is CSARVQASGSYEQYF.

The chain recombines TRBV7-6 with TRBJ1-1; TCRdb designates TRBD1, a call that cannot be tested without DNA. Germline V gene lookup returns CDR1 SGHVS and CDR2 FNYEAQ. The CDR3 sequence is 13 residues long. This CDR3 reads CASSLEGGTEAFF.

The chain is built from TRBV11-2 and TRBJ1-4; TCRdb's D gene call, TRBD1, goes unchecked for lack of DNA. The CDR3 is 16 residues long. In germline, CDR1 is SGHAT, CDR2 FQNNGV. CDR3 loop: CASSPRGWSTNEKLFF.

The chain links TRBV15 to TRBJ2-7; the TRBD2 assignment by TCRdb is unverifiable without DNA. The CDR3 is made up of 15 amino acids. CDR1 and CDR2 (germline): LNHNV, YYDKDF (reference sequence). The CDR3 here is CATSRLVDQSYEQYF.

V is TRBV28 and J is TRBJ1-5. Looked up from germline, CDR1 is MDHEN and CDR2 is SYDVKM. This CDR3 region has 15 residues. The CDR3 protein is CASSLEPEGHQPQHF.

The genes are TRBV5-1 and TRBJ2-7. Germline lookup yields CDR1 SGHRS and CDR2 YFSETQ. CDR3 length equals 13 residues. CDR3 sequence: CASSWVDLYEQYF.

CDR3 sequence reads: CASSFIQGRVTDTQYF. The V and J genes are TRBV5-1 and TRBJ2-3; the D gene TCRdb calls, TRBD1, cannot be checked with no DNA. The CDR3 spans 16 residues. The germline CDR1 and CDR2 sequences are SGHRS and YFSETQ.

The V and J genes are TRBV27 and TRBJ2-3; TCRdb's D gene call, TRBD2, goes unchecked for lack of DNA. This CDR3 region has 18 residues. Germline CDR1 and CDR2: MNHEY and SMNVEV (reference sequence). CDR3 in amino acids: CASSLSGGSRISTDTQYF.

The chain joins TRBV12-3 or TRBV12-4 to TRBJ2-7; the D call from TCRdb, TRBD1, cannot be confirmed without DNA. CDR3 length: 15 amino acids. The CDR3: CASSPGTGVPYEQYF.

The CDR3 sequence: CASSSYTGELFF. This chain joins TRBV27 and TRBJ2-2. This CDR3 is built from 12 residues. Per germline, CDR1 MNHEY and CDR2 SMNVEV (reference sequence).

The chain links TRBV28 to TRBJ1-1; the TRBD1 assignment by TCRdb is unverifiable without DNA. The V gene's germline CDR1 is MDHEN and CDR2 SYDVKM. CDR3 length equals 14 residues. This chain's CDR3 is CASSVLQGMTEAFF. Full variable domain (missing parts from reference TRBV28 and TRBJ1-1): DVKVTQSSRYLVKRTGEKVFLECVQDMDHENMFWYRQDPGLGLRLIYFSYDVKMKEKGDIPEGYSVSREKKERFSLILESASTNQTSMYLCASSVLQGMTEAFFGQGTRLTVV.

The V and J genes are TRBV5-1 and TRBJ2-7. Germline V gene sequence: CDR1 SGHRS, CDR2 YFSETQ. This CDR3 region has 14 residues. The CDR3 loop reads CASSVAGDSYEQYF.

The V and J genes are TRBV28 and TRBJ2-1; checking the TCRdb D call of TRBD1 is not possible without DNA. The CDR3 covers 16 residues. Germline CDR1 and CDR2: MDHEN and SYDVKM. CDR3 in amino acids: CASSSQGHLSYNEQFF.

The chain combines TRBV11-3 with TRBJ2-1; no DNA is available, so the TRBD2 call from TCRdb remains unchecked. This CDR3 spans 15 amino acids. Germline CDR1 is SGHNT and CDR2 is YENEEA. The CDR3 is CASSDSSSGGNEQFF.

V gene TRBV27 combines with J gene TRBJ2-2. This CDR3 comprises 15 residues. Per the germline V gene, CDR1 is MNHEY and CDR2 is SMNVEV (reference sequence). The CDR3 is CASSSDFSNTGELFF.

The chain joins TRBV7-9 to TRBJ2-1; lacking DNA, the TRBD2 call made by TCRdb goes unchecked. From germline, CDR1 is SEHNR and CDR2 FQNEAQ (reference sequence). There are 18 residues in the CDR3. CDR3 amino acids: CASDKSPRLAGGPNEQFF.

The V gene is TRBV4-1, the J gene TRBJ2-1; TCRdb picks TRBD2, but there is no DNA to check that call. The CDR3 sequence is 18 residues long. Germline V gene sequence: CDR1 MGHRA, CDR2 YSYEKL. The CDR3 spells CASSQVQSLAGVGNEQFF.

The genes are TRBV28 and TRBJ2-1; TCRdb outputs TRBD1, but without DNA this stays unchecked. CDR1 and CDR2 from the germline V gene are MDHEN and SYDVKM. The CDR3 totals 12 residues. CDR3 amino acids: CASSVTGNEQFF. Full variable domain (missing parts from reference TRBV28 and TRBJ2-1): DVKVTQSSRYLVKRTGEKVFLECVQDMDHENMFWYRQDPGLGLRLIYFSYDVKMKEKGDIPEGYSVSREKKERFSLILESASTNQTSMYLCASSVTGNEQFFGPGTRLTVL.

The chain uses TRBV27 and TRBJ2-1; TCRdb selects TRBD1, and the lack of DNA leaves this call unchecked. Germline lookup yields CDR1 MNHEY and CDR2 SMNVEV (reference sequence). CDR3 length: 14 residues. CDR3 in amino acids: CASRWGAGNNEQFF.